The source of this T cell receptor beta chain is a study of T cells in Graves' hyperthyroidism and ophthalmopathy. Whole-study findings and limits: Separation of ophthalmopathy from stable hyperthyroidism was achieved by a 13 V-J model. Most expanded thyroid clonotypes above 0.001 recurred in blood.

Patients aged 18 to 65 with hyperthyroidism were newly diagnosed, with duration under 2 months. Not enrolled were patients with uncontrolled infection, other autoimmune disease, pregnancy or lactation. For this clonotype: As yet, its antigen is unknown.

This CDR3 contains 17 residues. Germline CDR1 is SGDLS and CDR2 is YYNGEE. Trimming cost V 4 bases and J 1 base; bases outside gene matches: 10. Template material for amplifying TCR beta CDR3 regions consisted of RNA transcripts. In the first-round RT-PCR of the TCR CDR3, the HTBI primer set was used. TCRdb reprocessed the multiplex PCR reads with MiXCR, giving one entry per CDR3 protein. The profile shows 45,000 to 50,000 distinct CDR3 sequences, around 45% of them singletons. The J gene is TRBJ2-5, the V gene TRBV9; 10 bases map to TRBD2. This clonotype was obtained from a woman in her forties or fifties with Graves' hyperthyroidism. The source material was peripheral blood or thyroid tissue (not recorded which). DNA of the CDR3: TGTGCCAGCAGCATAACCGGGACTAGCGACCCCCAAGAGACCCAGTACTTC. Its protein is CASSITGTSDPQETQYF.